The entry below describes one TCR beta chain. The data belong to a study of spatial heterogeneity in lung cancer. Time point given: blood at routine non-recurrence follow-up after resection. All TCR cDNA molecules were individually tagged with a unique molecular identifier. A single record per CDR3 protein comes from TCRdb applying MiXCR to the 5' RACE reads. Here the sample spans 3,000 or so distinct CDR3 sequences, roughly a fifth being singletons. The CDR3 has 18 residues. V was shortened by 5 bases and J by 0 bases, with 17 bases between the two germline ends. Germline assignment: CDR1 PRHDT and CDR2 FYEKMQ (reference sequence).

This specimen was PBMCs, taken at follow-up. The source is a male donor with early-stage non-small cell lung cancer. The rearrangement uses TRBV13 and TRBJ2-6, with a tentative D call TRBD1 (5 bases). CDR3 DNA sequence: TGTGCCAGCAGCCCCCCAGACAGTGTCTTCTCTGGGGCCAACGTCCTGACTTTC. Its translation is CASSPPDSVFSGANVLTF.